The 29 T cell receptor beta chains presented below share a single source sample, sequenced in a study of blood T cell dynamics during melanoma immunotherapy. Data came from immunoSEQ multiplex PCR; TCRdb stores just in-frame clones and leaves some out. The sample contains around 14,000 clones, approximately 87% of which appear only once. Regarding time point: pre-treatment baseline. The specimen comprised blood, sampled from a patient treated with checkpoint blockade. The receptor source for this set is a human donor with melanoma.

This chain connects TRBV6-1 to TRBJ1-5; 7 positions match TRBD1. V lost 3 bases and J lost 7; bases outside the gene matches: 6. Looked up from germline, CDR1 is MNHNS and CDR2 is SASEGT. The CDR3 runs to 14 residues. The CDR3 is CASSDRGPGQPQHF. CDR3 sequence (DNA): TGTGCCAGCAGTGATAGGGGGCCGGGGCAGCCCCAGCATTTT.

The CDR3 sequence is CASSLQGSNEKLFF. The DNA for the CDR3 is TGCGCCAGCAGCCTACAGGGGTCTAATGAAAAACTGTTTTTT. V usage is TRBV4-1 and J usage is TRBJ1-4, with TRBD1 identical over 7 bases. This CDR3 spans 14 amino acids. CDR1 is MGHRA, CDR2 YSYEKL, per germline. J lost 3 bases, V lost 4 bases, and 2 bases had no gene match.

The chain couples TRBV2 to TRBJ2-7; the D gene is possibly TRBD2 (6 bases). This CDR3 is built from 17 residues. CDR1 is SNHLY, CDR2 FYNNEI, per germline. Trimming cost V 2 bases and J 3 bases, with 20 bases left between them. CDR3 nucleotide sequence: TGTGCCAGCAGTGAACCCCCCGGACTACTGCTCGACTACGAGCAGTACTTC. Residues: CASSEPPGLLLDYEQYF.

This chain uses TRBV7-3 with TRBJ1-1, with a tentative D call TRBD1 (6 bases). Per germline, CDR1 SGHTA and CDR2 FQGTGA. The CDR3 totals 13 residues. Deletions cut 2 bases from V and 4 bases from J, with 8 bases between. CDR3 residues: CASSLGGGTEAFF. The CDR3 DNA reads TGTGCCAGCAGCTTAGGAGGGGGCACTGAAGCTTTCTTT.

The chain is built from TRBV5-1 and TRBJ2-5; TRBD2 is a possible D gene (5 bases). The ends were cut back, 2 bases at V and 4 bases at J, with 15 bases in the middle. Per the germline V gene, CDR1 is SGHRS and CDR2 is YFSETQ. This CDR3 contains 15 residues. This chain's CDR3 is CASSLFPGVLETQYF. The CDR3 DNA reads as TGCGCCAGCAGCTTATTCCCCGGGGTGTTAGAGACCCAGTACTTC.

The chain combines TRBV14 with TRBJ2-1; no definite D call. This CDR3 contains 14 residues. The V and J ends lost 1 base and 8 bases respectively, with 12 bases between them. The germline V gene encodes CDR1 SGHDN and CDR2 FVKESK. The CDR3 loop reads CASSQVRLLDEQFF. The DNA for the CDR3 is TGTGCCAGCAGCCAAGTACGTCTTTTGGATGAGCAGTTCTTC.

V is TRBV6-5 and J is TRBJ2-1; TRBD2 matches at 16 bases. Trimming cost V 5 bases and J 14 bases; bases outside gene matches: 3. The CDR3 is 13 residues long. Germline lookup yields CDR1 MNHEY and CDR2 SVGAGI. The CDR3 reads CASSQGTSGGEFF. CDR3 sequence (DNA): TGTGCCAGCAGTCAGGGGACTAGCGGGGGGGAGTTCTTC.

The chain uses TRBV5-5 and TRBJ2-2; TRBD1 matches at 9 bases. After removal of 1 base from V and 2 bases from J, the junction contained 9 bases not matched to a gene. CDR3 length: 18 residues. The germline gives CDR1 SGHKS, CDR2 YYEKEE (reference sequence). The DNA for the CDR3 is TGTGCCAGCAGCTTGCTACGGACAGGGGTCATCAACACCGGGGAGCTGTTTTTT. Its translation: CASSLLRTGVINTGELFF.

The V call is TRBV2, the J call TRBJ2-1, with TRBD2 matching over 10 bases. CDR3 length: 13 amino acids. Trimming at V came to 8 bases and at J to 8 bases, leaving 6 bases not matched to a gene. Germline CDR1 and CDR2: SNHLY and FYNNEI. The CDR3, as DNA: TGTGCCAGCGTCGGCAGCGGGGGGGATGAGCAGTTCTTC. It codes for CASVGSGGDEQFF.

This clone has only a few counts. The chain links TRBV2 to TRBJ1-1; no reliable D call. V was shortened by 2 bases and J by 5 bases, with 6 bases between the two germline ends. CDR1 is SNHLY, CDR2 FYNNEI, per germline. The CDR3 runs to 12 residues. CDR3 sequence (DNA): TGTGCCAGCAGTGAAAGCTGGACTGAAGCTTTCTTT. Translating gives CASSESWTEAFF.

The chain uses TRBV4-2 and TRBJ2-3; D perhaps matches TRBD2 (6 bases). With 7 bases removed from V and 8 bases from J, the gap between germline ends came to 22 bases. The CDR3 consists of 15 residues. Germline V gene lookup returns CDR1 LGHNA and CDR2 YNFKEQ. The CDR3 loop is CASTDGRDSPRTQYF. The DNA of the CDR3 is TGTGCCAGCACCGACGGGAGAGACTCGCCGCGTACGCAGTATTTT.

This clone was observed a handful of times. This chain connects TRBV19 to TRBJ1-1; 7 bases fit TRBD1. Germline CDR1 LNHDA, CDR2 SQIVND (reference sequence). V lost 5 bases, J lost 3 bases, and 18 bases stayed unmatched. The CDR3 loop spans 18 amino acids. The CDR3 protein is CASSVFLIQGRKDTEAFF. Written as DNA, the CDR3 is TGTGCCAGTAGTGTCTTTCTCATACAGGGGAGGAAGGACACTGAAGCTTTCTTT.

This chain uses TRBV5-1 with TRBJ2-1; D possibly corresponds to TRBD1 (6 bases). The germline CDR1 and CDR2 sequences are SGHRS and YFSETQ. The CDR3 contains 15 residues. Trimming pared 1 base from V and 4 bases from J, leaving 12 bases between. CDR3 sequence (DNA): TGCGCCAGCAGCTTGACAGGGACCTTTTACAATGAGCAGTTCTTC. Its protein is CASSLTGTFYNEQFF.

The CDR3 nucleotides read TGTGCCAGCTCACCAGGCACCTTCAATGAGCAGTTCTTC. It yields the protein CASSPGTFNEQFF. The chain combines TRBV18 with TRBJ2-1, with D hard to call. The CDR3 loop spans 13 amino acids. The germline gives CDR1 KGHSH, CDR2 LQKENI. Trimming stripped 2 bases from V and 6 bases from J, with 8 bases between. Complete variable domain (other parts from reference TRBV18 and TRBJ2-1): NAGVMQNPRHLVRRRGQEARLRCSPMKGHSHVYWYRQLPEEGLKFMVYLQKENIIDESGMPKERFSAEFPKEGPSILRIQQVVRGDSAAYFCASSPGTFNEQFFGPGTRLTVL.

CDR3 protein: CASSLYSINSPLHF. In DNA form, the CDR3 reads TGTGCCAGCAGCTTATACAGTATCAATTCACCCCTCCACTTT. The J gene is TRBJ1-6, the V gene TRBV7-4, with D hard to call. Trimming took off 2 bases at V and 7 bases at J, with 9 bases between the two ends. The length of the CDR3 is 14 residues. Germline CDR1 reads SGHVT; CDR2 reads SQSDAQ.

The rearrangement uses TRBV2 and TRBJ2-1; 10 bases map to TRBD1. The CDR3 length is 14 residues. Unmatched junction bases numbered 6, after V lost 7 bases and J lost 6 bases. Germline V lookup: CDR1 SNHLY, CDR2 FYNNEI. The CDR3 DNA reads as TGTGCCAGCACGCGGGACAGGGGACCCAATGAGCAGTTCTTC. Residues: CASTRDRGPNEQFF.

V is TRBV28 and J is TRBJ1-5; D possibly corresponds to TRBD1 (5 bases). This CDR3 is built from 13 residues. Germline CDR1 is MDHEN and CDR2 is SYDVKM. Trimming took 9 bases from V and 0 from J, leaving 9 bases between them. CDR3 bases: TGTGCCAGTGGGGCTTATAGCAATCAGCCCCAGCATTTT. This sequence encodes CASGAYSNQPQHF.

This chain links TRBV6-1 with TRBJ1-2; TRBD1 aligns across 7 bases. The CDR3 has 15 residues. CDR1 is MNHNS, CDR2 SASEGT, per germline. V was clipped by 6 bases and J by 0 bases; unmatched bases: 7. For the CDR3, the DNA is TGTGCCAGCAGGAACTCAGGGGGATCTAACTATGGCTACACCTTC. As protein: CASRNSGGSNYGYTF.

CDR3 protein: CASSQGRQTQYF. Here the CDR3 DNA reads TGCGCCAGCAGCCAGGGGAGACAGACCCAGTACTTC. V and J are TRBV5-1 and TRBJ2-5, with D possibly matching TRBD1 (6 bases). V was cut by 4 bases and J by 6 bases, with 10 bases left in between. The CDR3 loop spans 12 amino acids. CDR1 and CDR2 from the germline V gene are SGHRS and YFSETQ.

The chain combines TRBV5-1 with TRBJ2-5; no reliable D call. Germline V gene lookup returns CDR1 SGHRS and CDR2 YFSETQ. This CDR3 comprises 13 residues. V was clipped by 1 base and J by 4 bases, with 8 bases between them. CDR3: CASSLMMGETQYF. The CDR3 region has the DNA TGCGCCAGCAGCTTGATGATGGGAGAGACCCAGTACTTC.

The chain combines TRBV7-9 with TRBJ2-1, with D possibly being TRBD1 (6 bases). Trimming removed 6 bases from V and 10 bases from J, with 10 bases in between. Germline CDR1 reads SEHNR; CDR2 reads FQNEAQ (reference sequence). The CDR3 has 11 residues. The CDR3 DNA reads TGTGCCAGCAGACCTGGACAGGAGCAGTTCTTC. It translates to CASRPGQEQFF. The variable domain in full, with the rest retrieved from reference TRBV7-9 and TRBJ2-1, is DTGVSQNPRHKITKRGQNVTFRCDPISEHNRLYWYRQTLGQGPEFLTYFQNEAQLEKSRLLSDRFSAERPKGSFSTLEIQRTEQGDSAMYLCASRPGQEQFFGPGTRLTVL.

The chain is built from TRBV30 and TRBJ1-1; D is undetermined. CDR3 length: 14 amino acids. The V end was cut by 1 base, the J end by 0 bases, with 9 bases between. Germline V gene lookup returns CDR1 GTSNPN and CDR2 SVGIG (reference sequence). CDR3 sequence: CAWSAGPMNTEAFF. The DNA of the CDR3 is TGTGCCTGGAGTGCTGGACCGATGAACACTGAAGCTTTCTTT.

The chain recombines TRBV11-3 with TRBJ1-4; 7 nucleotides align to TRBD1. V lost 5 bases and J lost 4; bases outside the gene matches: 13. The CDR3 consists of 17 residues. Germline lookup yields CDR1 SGHNT and CDR2 YENEEA. The CDR3 bases are TGTGCCAGCAGCCAAGACCCTAGGACAGGAAATAATGAAAAACTGTTTTTT. It codes for CASSQDPRTGNNEKLFF.

This clone was observed a single time. The chain couples TRBV5-6 to TRBJ1-3; D not resolved. The length of the CDR3 is 15 residues. The V and J ends lost 1 base and 0 bases respectively, with 8 bases between them. Germline V CDR1 and CDR2: SGHDT, YYEEEE. Here the CDR3 DNA reads TGTGCCAGCAGCTTGACCACCAGCTCTGGAAACACCATATATTTT. Its translation is CASSLTTSSGNTIYF.

In nucleotides, the CDR3 is TGTGCCAGCACCCCTAGGATCACAGATACGCAGTATTTT. Translated: CASTPRITDTQYF. The rearrangement joins TRBV2 to TRBJ2-3; D unclear. CDR1 and CDR2 (germline): SNHLY, FYNNEI. Trimming removed 7 bases at V and 2 bases at J, with 10 bases between. The CDR3 loop spans 13 amino acids.

This chain uses TRBV5-1 with TRBJ1-1; a possible D gene is TRBD1 (6 bases). Looked up from germline, CDR1 is SGHRS and CDR2 is YFSETQ. Trimming removed 4 bases at V and 5 bases at J, with 15 bases between. This CDR3 is 14 amino acids long. CDR3 DNA: TGCGCCAGCAGCACACAGGGAGGGTCGACTGAAGCTTTCTTT. Residues: CASSTQGGSTEAFF. Filled out from reference TRBV5-1 and TRBJ1-1, the complete variable domain reads KAGVTQTPRYLIKTRGQQVTLSCSPISGHRSVSWYQQTPGQGLQFLFEYFSETQRNKGNFPGRFSGRQFSNSRSEMNVSTLELGDSALYLCASSTQGGSTEAFFGQGTRLTVV.

The chain is built from TRBV27 and TRBJ2-3; 8 nucleotides agree with TRBD2. Germline V gene data show CDR1 as MNHEY and CDR2 as SMNVEV (reference sequence). With V trimmed by 4 bases and J by 5 bases, 8 bases remained unmatched. CDR3 length: 15 amino acids. This chain's CDR3 is CASSSQRGIVDTQYF. DNA for the CDR3: TGTGCCAGCAGTTCCCAGCGGGGGATTGTAGATACGCAGTATTTT.

The chain is built from TRBV11-2 and TRBJ2-1; D may be TRBD1 or TRBD2 (5 bases each). CDR1 and CDR2 (germline): SGHAT, FQNNGV. V was shortened by 5 bases and J by 8 bases, with 19 bases between the two germline ends. CDR3 length equals 15 residues. This chain's CDR3 is CASSPLWGSGDEQFF. The DNA for the CDR3 is TGTGCCAGCAGCCCCTTATGGGGGAGTGGGGATGAGCAGTTCTTC. Variable domain in full (rest from reference TRBV11-2 and TRBJ2-1): EAGVAQSPRYKIIEKRQSVAFWCNPISGHATLYWYQQILGQGPKLLIQFQNNGVVDDSQLPKDRFSAERLKGVDSTLKIQPAKLEDSAVYLCASSPLWGSGDEQFFGPGTRLTVL.

The rearrangement links TRBV6-1 to TRBJ1-1; TRBD1 is a possible D gene (5 bases). Germline CDR1 and CDR2: MNHNS and SASEGT. V lost 3 bases, J lost 4 bases, and 12 bases lay in between. The CDR3 is made up of 14 amino acids. This CDR3 reads CASSDQAGTTEAFF. CDR3 coding DNA: TGTGCCAGCAGTGATCAGGCAGGGACCACTGAAGCTTTCTTT.